This is a list of T cell receptor beta chains from one sample in a study of OX40 agonist ivuxolimab in advanced cancers. Clones were read by immunoSEQ multiplex PCR, and TCRdb kept only the in-frame ones, dropping some. The profile shows some 110,000 clones, around 95% of them singletons. Sequencing was performed on CD4+ or CD8+ T cells sorted from blood, taken in a trial of the OX40 agonist ivuxolimab. These receptors were obtained from an adult with an advanced solid tumor such as melanoma, head and neck, liver or kidney cancer. Each CDR3 is given with its conserved first and last residue. D genes are given only for firm matches. Clone size is shown for a subset of rows, as once, few, many or a class of expanded clone.

v_gene	d_gene	j_gene	abundance	CDR3aa	CDR3nt
TRBV27	TRBD1	TRBJ1-1	-	CASSPARQGILAFF	TGTGCCAGCAGCCCCGCTCGACAGGGTATATTAGCTTTCTTT
TRBV5-1	-	TRBJ2-7	-	CASSFRNFQYF	TGCGCCAGCAGCTTTAGAAACTTCCAGTACTTC
TRBV7-2	-	TRBJ2-2	-	CASSQQRGGELFF	TGTGCCAGCAGCCAACAGAGGGGCGGGGAGCTGTTTTTT
TRBV15	-	TRBJ1-6	once	CATSRDPSNSPLHF	TGTGCCACCAGCAGAGATCCGAGCAATTCACCCCTCCACTTT
TRBV14	-	TRBJ1-1	-	CASSPGLNLGNTEAFF	TGTGCCAGCAGCCCCGGATTGAACTTGGGGAACACTGAAGCTTTCTTT
TRBV7-9	-	TRBJ2-3	-	CASSLPSGNTDTQYF	TGTGCCAGCAGCTTACCCTCGGGGAACACAGATACGCAGTATTTT
TRBV4-3	-	TRBJ2-6	-	CASSQRSGDSGANVLTF	TGCGCCAGCAGCCAAAGGTCAGGGGATTCTGGGGCCAACGTCCTGACTTTC
TRBV11-2	-	TRBJ2-4	-	CASSLSGAKNIQYF	TGTGCCAGCAGCTTATCCGGGGCCAAAAACATTCAGTACTTC
TRBV7-2	TRBD2	TRBJ2-7	-	CASSFDGTSGIGEQYF	TGTGCCAGCAGCTTCGATGGGACTAGCGGGATAGGCGAGCAGTACTTC
TRBV11-2	-	TRBJ2-7	-	CASSLSGPPYEQYF	TGTGCCAGCAGCTTAAGTGGGCCCCCCTACGAGCAGTACTTC
TRBV5-6	-	TRBJ1-4	-	CASSSEGPSTLLFF	TGTGCCAGCAGCTCAGAGGGACCCTCAACGTTGCTGTTTTTT
TRBV7-9	TRBD2	TRBJ2-5	-	CASSLWRGAQETQYF	TGTGCCAGCAGCTTATGGCGGGGGGCCCAAGAGACCCAGTACTTC
TRBV4-1	-	TRBJ2-5	-	CASSQYPQASQQETQYF	TGCGCCAGCAGCCAGTACCCGCAGGCTAGCCAACAAGAGACCCAGTACTTC
TRBV7-7	-	TRBJ2-5	-	CASSFGQQETQYF	TGTGCCAGCAGCTTCGGCCAGCAAGAGACCCAGTACTTC
TRBV9	TRBD2	TRBJ2-7	-	CASSVGTSGRGEQYF	TGTGCCAGCAGCGTCGGGACTAGCGGGAGGGGGGAGCAGTACTTC
TRBV5-6	TRBD1	TRBJ2-3	-	CASSHRTGTSTDTQYF	TGTGCCAGCAGCCACAGGACAGGTACTAGCACAGATACGCAGTATTTT
TRBV7-9	TRBD1	TRBJ1-2	-	CASSLQGAGTSYGYTF	TGTGCCAGCAGCTTACAGGGGGCGGGGACTTCCTATGGCTACACCTTC